The 10 T cell receptor beta chains below all came from one sample that was sequenced in a study of cytomegalovirus exposure and HLA in healthy donors. Researchers ran the PCR with 60 Vbeta and 13 Jbeta primers. Sequenced by immunoSEQ multiplex PCR; TCRdb stores in-frame clones only, minus some. The sample table includes 50,000 to 60,000 clones. The material sequenced was PBMCs. The receptors derive from a woman aged 50 to 60 in good health and CMV-seropositive.

The chain combines TRBV27 with TRBJ2-7; 10 positions agree with TRBD2. The CDR3 is 15 residues long. With 2 bases clipped from V and 5 bases from J, the junction kept 6 bases outside the gene matches. Germline loops: CDR1 MNHEY, CDR2 SMNVEV (reference sequence). The CDR3 spells CASSLESGRAHEQYF. As DNA, the CDR3 is TGTGCCAGCAGTTTAGAGAGCGGGAGGGCCCACGAGCAGTACTTC.

The chain joins TRBV7-9 to TRBJ2-7; TRBD2 matches 7 bases. V shed 5 bases, J shed 3 bases, and the junction held 16 bases outside the gene matches. Germline V gene lookup returns CDR1 SEHNR and CDR2 FQNEAQ (reference sequence). The CDR3 contains 17 residues. CDR3 coding DNA: TGTGCCAGCAGCCCTAGGCTGGGACTAACAGAAGACTACGAGCAGTACTTC. As protein: CASSPRLGLTEDYEQYF.

The chain uses TRBV7-9 and TRBJ1-1; D is unresolved. The germline gives CDR1 SEHNR, CDR2 FQNEAQ (reference sequence). CDR3 length equals 13 residues. V was trimmed by 2 bases and J by 3 bases, leaving 7 bases between them. The CDR3 is CASSLLGDTEAFF. DNA of the CDR3: TGTGCCAGCAGCTTACTCGGGGACACTGAAGCTTTCTTT.

The DNA for the CDR3 is TGTGCCAGTAGTATTACCCCCCTACGGGGGAGGCAAGAGACCCAGTACTTC. Protein product: CASSITPLRGRQETQYF. J is TRBJ2-5 and V is TRBV19; D is perhaps TRBD2 (6 bases). With 3 bases removed from V and 2 bases from J, the gap between germline ends came to 19 bases. CDR3 length: 17 residues. Per germline, CDR1 LNHDA and CDR2 SQIVND (reference sequence).

The V gene is TRBV5-1, the J gene TRBJ1-1; TRBD1 agrees at 11 bases. Per germline, CDR1 SGHRS and CDR2 YFSETQ. This CDR3 has 15 residues. Trimming removed 7 bases from V and 4 bases from J; junction bases left unmatched: 9. Written as DNA, the CDR3 is TGCGCCAGCGGATCCGGGACAGGGGGAGCCACTGAAGCTTTCTTT. The encoded protein is CASGSGTGGATEAFF.

V gene TRBV19 combines with J gene TRBJ2-2, with 8 bases identical to TRBD1. The ends lost 7 bases at V and 5 bases at J; junction bases unmatched: 6. Germline CDR1 is LNHDA and CDR2 is SQIVND (reference sequence). This CDR3 region has 14 residues. This CDR3 is CASTGQGFTGELFF. The CDR3 bases are TGTGCCAGTACCGGACAGGGTTTTACCGGGGAGCTGTTTTTT. Combining the CDR3 with reference TRBV19 and TRBJ2-2 gives the whole variable domain DGGITQSPKYLFRKEGQNVTLSCEQNLNHDAMYWYRQDPGQGLRLIYYSQIVNDFQKGDIAEGYSVSREKKESFPLTVTSAQKNPTAFYLCASTGQGFTGELFFGEGSRLTVL.

V usage is TRBV19 and J usage is TRBJ1-1, with 9 bases lining up with TRBD1. V shed 4 bases, J shed 7 bases, and the junction held 10 bases outside the gene matches. The germline gives CDR1 LNHDA, CDR2 SQIVND (reference sequence). CDR3 size: 15 residues. CDR3 region: CASSKSPGQGGEAFF. Written as DNA, the CDR3 is TGTGCCAGTAGTAAATCCCCGGGACAGGGCGGTGAAGCTTTCTTT.

This rearrangement joins TRBV6-5 to TRBJ1-2, with 7 nucleotides matching TRBD1. The CDR3 totals 15 residues. V shed 6 bases, J shed 0 bases, and the junction held 7 bases outside the gene matches. The germline V gene encodes CDR1 MNHEY and CDR2 SVGAGI. In DNA form, the CDR3 reads TGTGCCAGCAGCCCTGGACAGGCACCTAACTATGGCTACACCTTC. Translation: CASSPGQAPNYGYTF.

DNA of the CDR3: TGTGCCATCAGCCCGGGGGGGGCACAAGAGACCCAGTACTTC. Translation gives CAISPGGAQETQYF. The genes are TRBV10-3 and TRBJ2-5; 8 positions match TRBD2. CDR1 is ENHRY, CDR2 SYGVKD, per germline. V dropped 6 bases and J dropped 2; count of bases not matched to a gene: 5. The CDR3 runs to 14 residues.

The chain carries TRBV7-8 and TRBJ2-1; D possibly corresponds to TRBD2 (5 bases). The germline CDR1 and CDR2 sequences are SGHVS and FQNEAQ. Deletions cut 5 bases from V and 4 bases from J, with 15 bases between. The CDR3 runs 15 residues. CDR3 nucleotide sequence: TGTGCCAGCAGCACCACCCGGGGTTCGTACAATGAGCAGTTCTTC. Protein product: CASSTTRGSYNEQFF.